A selection of T cell receptor beta chains follows, all from one sample in a study of CXCR3-negative and CXCR3-positive naive CD8 T cells. TCRdb re-called the 5' RACE reads; every CDR3 protein appears as one record, without DNA. The sample totals about 5,000 distinct CDR3 sequences. The source material was naive CXCR3+ CD8+ T cells from blood. The source is a human donor in good health. Some clones in this sample may be carry-over from other donors' samples. The CDR3 runs from the conserved cysteine through the conserved F or W. Size is omitted from some rows. Given values are once, few, many or a class for expanded clones.

abundance,v_gene,j_gene,CDR3aa
medium-sized,TRBV29-1,TRBJ2-1,CSVGTGQGMNEQFF
.,TRBV27,TRBJ2-5,CASSSRTGRETQYF
medium-sized,TRBV12-5,TRBJ2-3,CASGSGLAGVIGTDTQYF
medium-sized,TRBV2,TRBJ2-1,CASSELFDEQFF
.,TRBV29-1,TRBJ2-1,CSVGLAGPYNEQFF
medium-sized,TRBV19,TRBJ1-5,CASSPQDYSNQPQHF
.,TRBV10-3,TRBJ1-1,CAIGKGNTEAFF
.,TRBV23-1,TRBJ1-2,CASSQLKVLGGYTF
medium-sized,TRBV7-9,TRBJ2-7,CASTHPGTYEQYF
medium-sized,TRBV9,TRBJ2-7,CASSVGKAATSYEQYF
medium-sized,TRBV7-9,TRBJ1-1,CASSLDGYSEVFF
medium-sized,TRBV6-1,TRBJ2-7,CASIQRGYEQYF
.,TRBV19,TRBJ2-1,CATSRDRGPNEQFF
.,TRBV29-1,TRBJ2-1,CSVAGLSSYNEQFF
.,TRBV7-8,TRBJ2-7,CASSRPSGLANYEQYF
medium-sized,TRBV5-6,TRBJ2-2,CASPLNAPGVTGELFF
.,TRBV27,TRBJ2-7,CASSLFGPTYEQYF
medium-sized,TRBV15,TRBJ2-7,CATSRDLTGGPYEQYF
medium-sized,TRBV12-3/TRBV12-4,TRBJ2-1,CASSFGWNEQFF
medium-sized,TRBV29-1,TRBJ2-1,CSGELQGNEQFF
medium-sized,TRBV4-2,TRBJ2-1,CASSQELAGVWEQFF
medium-sized,TRBV29-1,TRBJ2-3,CSVVGTSGSNADTQYF
medium-sized,TRBV5-1,TRBJ1-2,CASSKTGGDGYTF
medium-sized,TRBV20-1,TRBJ1-4,CSARDPPRRDEKLFF
.,TRBV2,TRBJ2-1,CASSVLLAGGPNEQFF
medium-sized,TRBV9,TRBJ2-1,CASSVSSYPNEQFF
medium-sized,TRBV7-6,TRBJ1-2,CASSLEFGSLGYTF
medium-sized,TRBV29-1,TRBJ2-1,CSVDRESSYNEQFF
medium-sized,TRBV6-6,TRBJ1-2,CASSPVGGVYGYTF
.,TRBV28,TRBJ2-5,CASSLMAGTSQETQYF
medium-sized,TRBV12-3/TRBV12-4,TRBJ1-6,CASSLGGYSPLHF
large,TRBV11-2,TRBJ2-7,CASSLLGGSHEQYF
.,TRBV19,TRBJ1-1,CASSLEGGLSEAFF
medium-sized,TRBV19,TRBJ1-5,CASSMVYANQPQHF
medium-sized,TRBV4-1,TRBJ2-2,CASSQTGLAAATNTGELFF
.,TRBV29-1,TRBJ2-1,CSVEMGVNSYNEQFF
medium-sized,TRBV20-1,TRBJ2-1,CSALPRLAGGSYNEQFF
medium-sized,TRBV6-5,TRBJ1-1,CASSYQGHLEAFF
.,TRBV19,TRBJ1-1,CASLRRGYEMITEAFF
.,TRBV29-1,TRBJ2-2,CSVIPANTGELFF
medium-sized,TRBV6-2/TRBV6-3,TRBJ2-7,CASTQGSDSYEQYF
medium-sized,TRBV20-1,TRBJ2-3,CSARRGDLTDTQYF
medium-sized,TRBV7-9,TRBJ2-1,CASSLIVTVEQFF
medium-sized,TRBV5-1,TRBJ1-1,CASSLDWTELGDTEAFF
.,TRBV29-1,TRBJ2-1,CSVETDNEQFF
.,TRBV12-3/TRBV12-4,TRBJ2-5,CASSEGPGGETQYF
medium-sized,TRBV5-1,TRBJ2-7,CASSLDWGSSYEQYF
.,TRBV7-9,TRBJ2-1,CASSPGRDEQFF
.,TRBV2,TRBJ1-1,CASSVSWGNTEAFF
medium-sized,TRBV13,TRBJ2-1,CASSLDGQGFYNEQFF
medium-sized,TRBV4-1,TRBJ2-2,CASSQVSAANTGELFF
medium-sized,TRBV12-3/TRBV12-4,TRBJ1-2,CASSFRGPYGYTF
medium-sized,TRBV7-9,TRBJ2-1,CASSLGRREGLWNEQFF
medium-sized,TRBV2,TRBJ2-3,CASSEGRTSGFTDTQYF
.,TRBV6-2/TRBV6-3,TRBJ1-1,CASRRGPRNTEAFF